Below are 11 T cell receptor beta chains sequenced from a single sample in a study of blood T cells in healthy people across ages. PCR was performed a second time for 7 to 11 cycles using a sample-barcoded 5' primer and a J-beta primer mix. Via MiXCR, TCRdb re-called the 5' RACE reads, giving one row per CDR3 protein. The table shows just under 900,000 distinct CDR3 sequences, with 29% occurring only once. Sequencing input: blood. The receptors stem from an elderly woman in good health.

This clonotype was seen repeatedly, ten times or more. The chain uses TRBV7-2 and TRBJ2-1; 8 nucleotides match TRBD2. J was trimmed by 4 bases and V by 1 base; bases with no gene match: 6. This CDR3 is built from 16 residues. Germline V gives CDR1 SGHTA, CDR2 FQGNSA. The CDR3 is CASSLGVSGAYNEQFF. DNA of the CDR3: TGTGCCAGCAGCTTAGGGGTTAGCGGGGCTTACAATGAGCAGTTCTTC.

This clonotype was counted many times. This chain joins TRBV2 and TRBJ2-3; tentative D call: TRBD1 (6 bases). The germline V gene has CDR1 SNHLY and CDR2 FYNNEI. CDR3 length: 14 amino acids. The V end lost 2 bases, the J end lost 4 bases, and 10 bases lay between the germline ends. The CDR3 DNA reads TGTGCCAGCAGTGAACAGGGGATTTCAGATACGCAGTATTTT. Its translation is CASSEQGISDTQYF.

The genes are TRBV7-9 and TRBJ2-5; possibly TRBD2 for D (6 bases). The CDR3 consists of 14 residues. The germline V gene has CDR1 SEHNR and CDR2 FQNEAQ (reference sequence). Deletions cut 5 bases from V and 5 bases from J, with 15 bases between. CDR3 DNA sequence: TGTGCCAGCAGCACATCTAGCGCCCAGGAGACCCAGTACTTC. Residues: CASSTSSAQETQYF.

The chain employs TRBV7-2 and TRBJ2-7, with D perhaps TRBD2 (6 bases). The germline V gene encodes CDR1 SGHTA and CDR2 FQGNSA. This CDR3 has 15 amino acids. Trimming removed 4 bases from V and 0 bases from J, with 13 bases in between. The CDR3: CASSSRTTSSYEQYF. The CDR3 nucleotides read TGTGCCAGCAGCTCGAGGACTACGAGCTCCTACGAGCAGTACTTC.

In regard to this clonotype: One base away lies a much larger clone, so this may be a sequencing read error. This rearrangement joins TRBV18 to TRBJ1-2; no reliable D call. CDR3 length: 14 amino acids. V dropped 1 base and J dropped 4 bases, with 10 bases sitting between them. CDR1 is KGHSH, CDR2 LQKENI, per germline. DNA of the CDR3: TGTGCCAGCTCACCACAGGAGTTTACCTATGGCTACACCTTC. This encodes CASSPQEFTYGYTF.

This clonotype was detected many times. The CDR3 spells CASRKYGTGVFYYEQYF. Written as DNA, the CDR3 is TGTGCCAGCAGGAAATACGGGACAGGGGTTTTCTACTACGAGCAGTACTTC. This rearrangement joins TRBV6-2 or TRBV6-3 to TRBJ2-7; 10 bases are shared with TRBD1. Trimming took 6 bases from V and 3 from J; bases not matched to a gene: 14. This CDR3 contains 17 residues. Germline V lookup: CDR1 MNHEY, CDR2 SVGEGT.

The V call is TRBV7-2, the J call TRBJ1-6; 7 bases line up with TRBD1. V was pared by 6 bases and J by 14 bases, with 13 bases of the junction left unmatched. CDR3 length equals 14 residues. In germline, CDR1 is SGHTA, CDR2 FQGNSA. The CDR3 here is CASSYTGAGLALHF. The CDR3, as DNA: TGTGCCAGCAGTTATACAGGGGCGGGTTTGGCCCTCCACTTT.

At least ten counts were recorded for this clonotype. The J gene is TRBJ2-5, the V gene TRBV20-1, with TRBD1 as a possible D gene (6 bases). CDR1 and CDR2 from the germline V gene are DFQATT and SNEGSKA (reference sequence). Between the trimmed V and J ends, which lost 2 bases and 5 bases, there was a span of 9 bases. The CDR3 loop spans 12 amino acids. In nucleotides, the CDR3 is TGCAGTGCTAGACAGGGGACGGAGACCCAGTACTTC. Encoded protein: CSARQGTETQYF.

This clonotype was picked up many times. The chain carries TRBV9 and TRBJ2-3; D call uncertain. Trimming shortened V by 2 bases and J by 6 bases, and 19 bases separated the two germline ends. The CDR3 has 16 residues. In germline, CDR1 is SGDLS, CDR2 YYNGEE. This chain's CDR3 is CASSVHVGGPTDTQYF. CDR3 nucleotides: TGTGCCAGCAGCGTTCACGTCGGCGGCCCCACGGATACGCAGTATTTT.

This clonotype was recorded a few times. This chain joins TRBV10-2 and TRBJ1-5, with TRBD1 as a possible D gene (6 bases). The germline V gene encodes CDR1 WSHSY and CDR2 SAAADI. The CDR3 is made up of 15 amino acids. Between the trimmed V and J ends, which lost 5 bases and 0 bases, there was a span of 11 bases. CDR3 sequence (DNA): TGCGCCAGCAGTATGGACAGACCTAGCAATCAGCCCCAGCATTTT. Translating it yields CASSMDRPSNQPQHF.

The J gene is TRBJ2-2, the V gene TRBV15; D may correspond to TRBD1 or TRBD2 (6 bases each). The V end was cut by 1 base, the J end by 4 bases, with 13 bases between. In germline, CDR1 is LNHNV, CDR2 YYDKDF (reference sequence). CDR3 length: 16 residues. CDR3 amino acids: CATSRGGGGTTGELFF. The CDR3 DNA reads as TGTGCCACCAGCAGAGGAGGAGGGGGGACCACCGGGGAGCTGTTTTTT.